This T cell receptor beta chain was identified during a study of blood T cells in healthy people across ages. Whole-study findings and limits: Diversity was higher, and naive CD4+ cells more numerous, in long-lived donors than in aged donors. Per million T cells, TCR beta diversity dropped about linearly as age rose.

This clonotype was seen a few times. Its antigen is still unknown. They isolated at least 7 million PBMCs from each sample. The CDR3 contains 18 residues. Alongside a J-beta primer mix, a sample-barcoded 5' primer served in a second PCR lasting 7 to 11 cycles. MiXCR, applied by TCRdb to the 5' RACE reads, yields one record per CDR3 protein. The sample consists of approximately 780,000 distinct CDR3 sequences, about 26% of them appearing once. This sample also appeared in a second study, on T cells of mothers and their children. That study adds: Samples were provided by three healthy Caucasian mothers and their six children.

Sequenced input: blood. This chain joins TRBV21-1 and TRBJ1-1; TRBD1, the D gene given by the table, was not confirmed from the DNA. TRBV21-1 constitutes a pseudogene. The origin of this receptor is a boy aged 5-17 years in good health. In DNA form, the CDR3 reads TGTGCCAGCAGCAAACTCCCCCGGGGGCGAGAACCGAACACTGAAGCTTTCTTT. Amino acids: CASSKLPRGREPNTEAFF.